This T cell receptor beta chain was obtained from a study of blood T cell repertoires in COVID-19. Overall study: COVID-19 samples from acute and convalescent phases originated in the United States, Italy and Spain. In each case, the material was cDNA or gDNA derived from T cells, B-cell-depleted T cells, or PBMCs.

The germline V gene encodes CDR1 SGHRS and CDR2 YFSETQ. The CDR3 length is 16 residues. Trimming cost V 4 bases and J 1 base; bases outside gene matches: 5. In the original workflow: Amplification from reference gene primers served as the basis for estimated nucleated cell counts. The repertoire was sequenced with immunoSEQ multiplex PCR; TCRdb's copy has only in-frame clones and lacks some. D and trimming were read from the DNA, whereas the V and J calls and clone size are those reported in that table. Among 100,000 to 110,000 clones listed, about 77% were seen once. This clonotype was obtained from an older man with active or convalescent COVID-19. V usage is TRBV5-1 and J usage is TRBJ1-5; 10 bases are a match to TRBD1. Source material: peripheral blood. The CDR3 protein is CASSIGTGESNQPQHF. The CDR3 DNA sequence: TGCGCCAGCAGCATAGGGACAGGGGAAAGCAATCAGCCCCAGCATTTT.